A selection of T cell receptor beta chains follows, all from one sample in a study of vaccination and CD4 T cells after COVID-19. TCRdb reprocessed the PCR reads via MiXCR and lists one record per CDR3 protein. Among approximately 9,300 distinct CDR3 sequences listed, under 40% were seen once. Their antigens are not known. Sequencing was performed on CD4+ T cells from blood, cultured in vitro. All receptors derive from a human donor in good health. The CDR3 runs from the conserved cysteine through the conserved F or W. D genes are given only for firm matches. Not every row has a clone size; where given, it reads once, few, many or a size class.

abundance	v_gene	d_gene	len	j_gene	CDR3aa	CDR3nt
.	TRBV7-9	TRBD1	14	TRBJ2-7	CASRTGTGFYEQYF	TGCGCCAGCAGGACCGGGACAGGGTTCTACGAGCAGTACTTC
.	TRBV7-3	TRBD2	15	TRBJ2-1	CASSFMGLAGDEQFF	TGTGCCAGCAGCTTTATGGGACTAGCGGGAGATGAGCAGTTCTTC
few	TRBV6-1	TRBD1	13	TRBJ1-2	CASKYDREEGYTF	TGTGCCAGCAAATACGACAGGGAGGAGGGCTACACCTTC
.	TRBV7-3	.	13	TRBJ2-3	CASSLTSPDTQYF	TGTGCCAGCAGCTTAACTAGCCCAGATACGCAGTATTTT
.	TRBV19	TRBD1	14	TRBJ2-2	CASRLQGDTGELFF	TGTGCCAGTAGGCTACAGGGGGACACCGGGGAGCTGTTTTTT
.	TRBV30	TRBD1	13	TRBJ1-1	CAWSVGTATEAFF	TGTGCCTGGAGTGTCGGGACAGCCACTGAAGCTTTCTTT
few	TRBV11-3	.	15	TRBJ1-1	CASSLDPRTNTEAFF	TGTGCCAGCAGCTTAGATCCGAGAACGAACACTGAAGCTTTCTTT
.	TRBV7-2	TRBD1	15	TRBJ2-1	CASRAGTGLYNEQFF	TGTGCCAGCAGGGCCGGGACAGGCCTTTACAATGAGCAGTTCTTC
.	TRBV6-1	TRBD1	15	TRBJ2-7	CASSGPGTGYYEQYF	TGTGCCAGCAGCGGACCCGGGACAGGATACTACGAGCAGTACTTC
.	TRBV28	.	15	TRBJ2-4	CASSLPPSSKNIQYF	TGTGCCAGCAGTTTACCACCGTCTTCCAAAAACATTCAGTACTTC
.	TRBV7-2	TRBD2	15	TRBJ2-7	CASSLDLAGGPKQYF	TGTGCCAGCAGCTTAGACTTAGCGGGAGGTCCCAAGCAGTACTTC
.	TRBV28	TRBD1	15	TRBJ1-1	CASTFSGGKNTEAFF	TGTGCCAGCACTTTTTCAGGGGGTAAGAACACTGAAGCTTTCTTT
.	TRBV10-3	.	16	TRBJ2-1	CAISDDGGSSYNEQFF	TGTGCCATCAGTGACGACGGCGGAAGCTCCTACAATGAGCAGTTCTTC
.	TRBV7-6	.	14	TRBJ1-3	CASSLGPGGDTIYF	TGTGCCAGCAGCTTAGGCCCAGGTGGGGACACCATATATTTT
few	TRBV7-2	.	10	TRBJ1-1	CASSLVLAFF	TGTGCCAGCAGCTTAGTTCTAGCTTTCTTT
.	TRBV7-2	TRBD1	13	TRBJ2-2	CASSQGVAGELFF	TGTGCCAGCAGCCAGGGGGTCGCCGGGGAGCTGTTTTTT
few	TRBV24-1	.	15	TRBJ2-3	CATSDSRVAGDTQYF	TGTGCCACCAGTGATTCTAGGGTTGCGGGAGATACGCAGTATTTT
once	TRBV5-6	.	12	TRBJ1-1	CASSTRAGGAFF	TGTGCCAGCTCCACGAGGGCGGGAGGAGCTTTCTTT
few	TRBV6-1	.	14	TRBJ1-1	CASKGYGLNTEAFF	TGTGCCAGCAAGGGTTACGGTTTGAACACTGAAGCTTTCTTT
.	TRBV27	.	15	TRBJ1-3	CASSLNDGTGNTIYF	TGTGCCAGCAGTTTAAATGACGGAACGGGAAACACCATATATTTT
.	TRBV27	.	11	TRBJ2-1	CASSRATEQFF	TGTGCCAGCAGCAGGGCGACTGAGCAGTTCTTC
.	TRBV24-1	.	16	TRBJ2-2	CATSDVRAPNTGELFF	TGTGCCACCAGTGATGTCCGGGCCCCGAACACCGGGGAGCTGTTTTTT
.	TRBV19	.	16	TRBJ1-3	CASIPKASHSGNTIYF	TGTGCCAGTATCCCCAAGGCTTCACACTCTGGAAACACCATATATTTT
.	TRBV20-1	TRBD1	16	TRBJ2-1	CSARRLDRGLYNEQFF	TGCAGTGCTAGACGCCTAGACAGGGGGCTCTACAATGAGCAGTTCTTC
.	TRBV9	TRBD1	13	TRBJ2-7	CASSIATGGEQYF	TGTGCCAGCAGCATCGCCACAGGGGGCGAGCAGTACTTC
.	TRBV7-9	.	16	TRBJ2-6	CASSLGVGTGANVLTF	TGTGCCAGCAGCTTGGGGGTAGGGACTGGGGCCAACGTCCTGACTTTC
few	TRBV20-1	.	12	TRBJ1-1	CSARVGSTEAFF	TGCAGTGCTAGGGTTGGAAGTACTGAAGCTTTCTTT
.	TRBV6-2/TRBV6-3	.	14	TRBJ2-4	CAGSYNEGSDIQYF	TGTGCCGGCAGTTACAACGAGGGGTCGGACATTCAGTACTTC
.	TRBV6-1	TRBD1	12	TRBJ2-7	CASDRAGYEQYF	TGTGCCAGCGACAGGGCAGGTTACGAGCAGTACTTC
.	TRBV6-1	.	15	TRBJ1-5	CASRSTASSNQPQHF	TGTGCCAGCAGATCGACAGCATCTAGCAATCAGCCCCAGCATTTT
few	TRBV7-3	TRBD1	14	TRBJ1-1	CASSLAGGITEAFF	TGTGCCAGCAGCTTAGCAGGGGGCATCACTGAAGCTTTCTTT
.	TRBV6-5	TRBD1	16	TRBJ2-3	CASSSRPTGYTDTQYF	TGTGCCAGCAGTTCGCGACCGACAGGGTACACAGATACGCAGTATTTT
few	TRBV7-3	.	13	TRBJ2-5	CASSPGAGETQYF	TGTGCCAGCAGCCCCGGAGCGGGAGAGACCCAGTACTTC
.	TRBV20-1	.	13	TRBJ1-1	CSAGAQANTEAFF	TGCAGTGCCGGAGCACAGGCGAACACTGAAGCTTTCTTT
medium-sized	TRBV7-2	TRBD1	14	TRBJ1-5	CASSPTGGNQPQHF	TGTGCCAGCAGCCCTACAGGGGGCAATCAGCCCCAGCATTTT
.	TRBV7-2	.	15	TRBJ1-5	CASSLGGVRNQPQHF	TGTGCCAGCAGCTTAGGAGGGGTTAGGAATCAGCCCCAGCATTTT
.	TRBV7-9	.	14	TRBJ1-2	CASSLLDRIYGYTF	TGTGCCAGCAGCCTCTTAGACAGAATATATGGCTACACCTTC
few	TRBV25-1	.	15	TRBJ1-6	CASSESRNSYSPLHF	TGTGCCAGCAGTGAATCCCGAAACAGTTATTCACCCCTCCACTTT
few	TRBV24-1	.	13	TRBJ2-1	CATSDGGRNRQFF	TGTGCCACCAGTGACGGCGGCCGTAATAGGCAGTTCTTC
.	TRBV28	.	16	TRBJ1-5	CASGLSAAVGNQPQHF	TGTGCCAGCGGTTTGAGCGCCGCGGTAGGCAATCAGCCCCAGCATTTT
.	TRBV30	.	13	TRBJ2-5	CAYREPLTLTQYF	TGTGCCTACAGAGAACCCCTCACCTTGACCCAGTACTTC
.	TRBV2	TRBD1	15	TRBJ1-6	CASRPGQGHNSPLHF	TGTGCCAGCAGACCCGGACAGGGCCATAATTCACCCCTCCACTTT
.	TRBV19	.	12	TRBJ1-2	CASSRTWDGYTF	TGTGCCAGTAGCCGAACCTGGGATGGCTACACCTTC
.	TRBV6-2/TRBV6-3	.	11	TRBJ1-1	CASSYLQGAFF	TGTGCCAGCAGTTATCTCCAGGGGGCTTTCTTT
medium-sized	TRBV5-8	.	14	TRBJ1-2	CASSNRLTSGGYTF	TGTGCCAGCAGCAACCGTCTCACGTCCGGTGGCTACACCTTC
.	TRBV5-1	TRBD2	14	TRBJ2-1	CASSTGGIGNEQFF	TGCGCCAGCAGTACGGGGGGGATCGGCAATGAGCAGTTCTTC
medium-sized	TRBV20-1	TRBD2	20	TRBJ2-5	CSASGLGGLAGEGVQETQYF	TGCAGTGCTAGCGGGTTGGGCGGACTAGCGGGAGAGGGCGTCCAAGAGACCCAGTACTTC
.	TRBV15	TRBD2	15	TRBJ2-1	CATRRLAGTYNEQFF	TGTGCCACCAGGAGACTAGCGGGAACCTACAATGAGCAGTTCTTC
medium-sized	TRBV30	TRBD2	13	TRBJ2-3	CAWRLAVIDTQYF	TGTGCCTGGAGACTAGCGGTAATAGATACGCAGTATTTT
.	TRBV29-1	.	12	TRBJ2-5	CSDQQGQENQYF	TGCAGCGACCAACAGGGACAAGAGAACCAGTACTTC
.	TRBV28	.	16	TRBJ1-2	CASSTGGGLINYGYTF	TGTGCCAGCAGCACTGGAGGGGGGCTAATTAACTATGGCTACACCTTC
.	TRBV28	TRBD2	14	TRBJ2-7	CASSLGGLAHEQYF	TGTGCCAGCAGTTTAGGGGGACTAGCGCACGAGCAGTACTTC
.	TRBV6-2/TRBV6-3	.	13	TRBJ2-3	CASRTARTDTQYF	TGTGCCAGCCGGACAGCCCGCACAGATACGCAGTATTTT
.	TRBV7-9	.	16	TRBJ2-2	CASSSSSRGWTGELFF	TGTGCCAGCAGCTCTTCTTCCCGGGGGTGGACCGGGGAGCTGTTTTTT
.	TRBV14	.	14	TRBJ2-5	CASSQEPGQETQYF	TGTGCCAGCAGCCAAGAACCAGGGCAGGAGACCCAGTACTTC
few	TRBV28	.	12	TRBJ2-7	CASRAYSYEQYF	TGTGCCAGCAGAGCGTATTCCTACGAGCAGTACTTC
few	TRBV6-2/TRBV6-3	TRBD1	14	TRBJ1-2	CASQQTGTGGGYTF	TGTGCCAGCCAGCAAACCGGGACAGGGGGTGGCTACACCTTC